The text below deals with one T cell receptor (beta chain). Germline lookup yields CDR1 SGDLS and CDR2 YYNGEE. The CDR3 covers 16 residues. J lost 3 bases, V lost 0 bases, and 8 bases had no gene match. The data originate from a study of blood T cell repertoires in COVID-19. Looking at the study overall: Acute and convalescent COVID-19 specimens originated in the United States, Italy and Spain. Nucleic acid was either cDNA or gDNA, and it came from T cells, B-cell-depleted T cells, or PBMCs.

Sequencing used immunoSEQ multiplex PCR; TCRdb keeps in-frame clones, though not all of them. The table lists some 38,000 clones, about nine tenths of them singletons. The rearrangement joins TRBV9 to TRBJ2-5, with 7 bases lining up with TRBD2. This TCR was sampled from a man aged 50 to 60 with active COVID-19. Sequenced material: peripheral blood. CDR3 in amino acids: CASSVGGRGVEETQYF. The CDR3 DNA reads TGTGCCAGCAGCGTAGGAGGCCGGGGGGTGGAAGAGACCCAGTACTTC.